This T cell receptor (beta chain) was found in a study of a mutant IDH1 vaccine in newly diagnosed glioma. Whole-study context: Weeks 1, 3, 5, 7, 11, 15, 19 and 23 were when patients received their eight vaccinations. Treated patients, averaging roughly 40 years, were roughly 60% male and about 38% female. Study-wide results and caveats: Pseudoprogression seemed unrelated to changes in top peripheral T cell clonotypes.

Profiling relied on immunoSEQ multiplex PCR, and the TCRdb table lists in-frame clones only, not all of them. The top ten hold over 10% of the sample, which has some 36,000 clones, roughly 81% seen once. Germline assignment: CDR1 SNHLY and CDR2 FYNNEI. The CDR3 loop spans 15 amino acids. The germline V and J ends were trimmed by 6 bases and 3 bases, with 14 bases remaining between them. Time point: week 5, during vaccination. In every dose of vaccine, 300 ug of mutant IDH1 20-mer peptide was given alongside topical imiquimod. On this clone itself: Its target is unknown.

This rearrangement joins TRBV2 to TRBJ2-2; D perhaps matches TRBD1 (5 bases). The source material was PBMCs, sampled from a glioma patient whose treatment included an IDH1 peptide vaccine. This clonotype originated in a man in his fifties with glioma. The CDR3 here is CASSLRVSDTGELFF. CDR3 DNA: TGTGCCAGCAGCCTCAGGGTGTCGGACACCGGGGAGCTGTTTTTT.